A selection of T cell receptor beta chains follows, all from one sample in a study of cytomegalovirus exposure and HLA in healthy donors. TCRdb's copy holds only in-frame clones and misses some; the assay was immunoSEQ multiplex PCR. The data show 90,000 or so clones, with about three quarters seen just once and 2% to 2.5% held by the top ten. Source material: PBMCs. Source of these receptors: a boy aged 10-17 years in good health and CMV-seronegative. Both conserved end residues are part of each CDR3. The D gene is left open where the match is weak. The listing skips clone size in some rows; elsewhere it reads once, few, many or a size class.

TRBJ1-1 | - | - | TRBV19 | CASSIGGVEAFF | TGTGCCAGTAGTATTGGCGGGGTTGAAGCTTTCTTT
TRBJ2-1 | - | TRBD2 | TRBV7-9 | CASSLDLAGGGNEQFF | TGTGCCAGCAGCTTAGATCTAGCGGGGGGAGGGAATGAGCAGTTCTTC
TRBJ1-6 | once | - | TRBV10-3 | CAISVDSNSPLHF | TGTGCCATCAGTGTAGACAGCAATTCACCCCTCCACTTT
TRBJ1-2 | - | - | TRBV28 | CASSSGMGNYGYTF | TGTGCCAGCAGTTCAGGGATGGGAAACTATGGCTACACCTTC
TRBJ1-6 | - | - | TRBV28 | CASNLSETDSPLHF | TGTGCCAGCAACCTCAGCGAGACAGATTCACCCCTCCACTTT
TRBJ1-2 | - | TRBD1 | TRBV6-1 | CASKRQGDYGYTF | TGTGCCAGCAAGAGACAGGGCGACTATGGCTACACCTTC
TRBJ2-1 | - | TRBD2 | TRBV7-6 | CASSSGGGANEQFF | TGTGCCAGCAGCTCTGGCGGGGGGGCCAATGAGCAGTTCTTC
TRBJ2-1 | - | TRBD1 | TRBV27 | CAPEDRGNGEQFF | TGTGCCCCCGAGGACAGGGGAAACGGTGAGCAGTTCTTC
TRBJ2-7 | - | - | TRBV4-1 | CASSRRGGEQYF | TGCGCCAGCAGCCGCCGAGGGGGAGAGCAGTACTTC
TRBJ2-4 | - | - | TRBV2 | CASTRGLAKNIQYF | TGTGCCAGTACAAGAGGCTTAGCCAAAAACATTCAGTACTTC
TRBJ1-3 | - | - | TRBV14 | CASSQAGGNTIYF | TGTGCCAGCAGCCAAGCGGGTGGAAACACCATATATTTT
TRBJ2-2 | - | - | TRBV9 | CASSPSDTGELFF | TGTGCCAGCAGTCCTAGCGACACCGGGGAGCTGTTTTTT
TRBJ1-1 | - | - | TRBV7-2 | CASSSTWTEAFF | TGTGCCAGCAGCTCTACCTGGACTGAAGCTTTCTTT
TRBJ2-3 | - | - | TRBV4-1 | CASSQAELLADTQYF | TGCGCCAGCAGCCAGGCGGAACTCCTTGCAGATACGCAGTATTTT
TRBJ1-5 | - | - | TRBV10-3 | CAISESEEGQPQHF | TGTGCCATCAGTGAGTCCGAGGAGGGGCAGCCCCAGCATTTT
TRBJ1-2 | - | TRBD1 | TRBV28 | CASSHPRQGNYGYTF | TGTGCCAGCAGTCACCCCCGACAGGGAAACTATGGCTACACCTTC
TRBJ2-5 | - | - | TRBV5-4 | CASSFTGETQYF | TGTGCCAGCAGCTTTACGGGGGAGACCCAGTACTTC
TRBJ1-6 | few | - | TRBV29-1 | CSAMGGDNSPLHF | TGCAGCGCCATGGGGGGGGACAATTCACCCCTCCACTTT
TRBJ1-1 | - | - | TRBV30 | CAWSVQGVRRAEAFF | TGTGCCTGGAGTGTACAAGGGGTAAGGAGAGCTGAAGCTTTCTTT
TRBJ1-1 | once | - | TRBV7-9 | CASSWPDNMNTEAFF | TGTGCCAGCAGCTGGCCGGACAATATGAACACTGAAGCTTTCTTT
TRBJ2-7 | few | - | TRBV2 | CASSPEGVRYF | TGTGCCAGCAGCCCAGAAGGGGTGAGGTACTTC
TRBJ2-2 | - | TRBD1 | TRBV6-1 | CASIPSGGFAGELFF | TGTGCCAGCATTCCTTCAGGGGGCTTCGCCGGGGAGCTGTTTTTT
TRBJ2-5 | - | TRBD2 | TRBV6-5 | CASSYASGGQETQYF | TGTGCCAGCAGTTACGCTAGCGGGGGGCAAGAGACCCAGTACTTC
TRBJ2-1 | - | - | TRBV28 | CASSLDQGGNEQFF | TGTGCCAGCAGTTTGGACCAAGGGGGCAATGAGCAGTTCTTC
TRBJ2-2 | - | - | TRBV7-8 | CASSHKGVSNTGELFF | TGTGCCAGCAGCCACAAAGGGGTGTCGAACACCGGGGAGCTGTTTTTT
TRBJ2-1 | - | - | TRBV5-6 | CASSLGTPDEQFF | TGTGCCAGCAGCCTCGGGACTCCGGATGAGCAGTTCTTC
TRBJ1-1 | - | TRBD1 | TRBV29-1 | CSVGDSGGTEAFF | TGCAGCGTGGGGGACAGTGGGGGCACTGAAGCTTTCTTT
TRBJ2-1 | - | - | TRBV7-8 | CASSLTGIYNEQFF | TGTGCCAGCAGCTTAACGGGAATCTACAATGAGCAGTTCTTC
TRBJ1-1 | - | TRBD1 | TRBV29-1 | CSVGGQAEVNTEAFF | TGCAGCGTTGGGGGACAGGCCGAGGTGAACACTGAAGCTTTCTTT
TRBJ1-5 | - | - | TRBV5-6 | CASSLAGRGLGQPQHF | TGTGCCAGCAGCTTGGCCGGCAGGGGCCTAGGGCAGCCCCAGCATTTT
TRBJ2-1 | few | TRBD1 | TRBV19 | CASEDRGNEQFF | TGTGCCAGCGAAGACAGGGGCAATGAGCAGTTCTTC
TRBJ2-1 | - | TRBD2 | TRBV11-3 | CASSLASGSYNEQFF | TGTGCCAGCAGCTTAGCTAGCGGGTCCTACAATGAGCAGTTCTTC
TRBJ2-7 | - | - | TRBV30 | CAWSVPLSSYEQYF | TGTGCCTGGAGTGTACCCTTGAGCTCCTACGAGCAGTACTTC
TRBJ2-6 | - | TRBD1 | TRBV10-1 | CASSDRDRGRKNANVLTF | TGCGCCAGCAGTGACCGGGACAGGGGGCGCAAAAATGCCAACGTCCTGACTTTC
TRBJ1-1 | - | TRBD1 | TRBV30 | CAWSVPGGGTEAFF | TGTGCCTGGAGTGTACCAGGGGGCGGAACTGAAGCTTTCTTT
TRBJ1-1 | - | - | TRBV6-5 | CASSRLAGGNTEAFF | TGTGCCAGCAGTCGCCTGGCCGGGGGGAACACTGAAGCTTTCTTT
TRBJ1-5 | few | TRBD1 | TRBV28 | CASCPLGQGYQPQHF | TGTGCCAGCTGCCCTCTGGGACAGGGATATCAGCCCCAGCATTTT
TRBJ2-7 | - | - | TRBV28 | CASTEGYEQYF | TGTGCCAGCACCGAGGGATACGAGCAGTACTTC
TRBJ1-2 | - | - | TRBV5-1 | CASSSQDGLYGYTF | TGCGCCAGCAGTTCACAGGACGGTCTCTATGGCTACACCTTC
TRBJ1-2 | - | - | TRBV7-2 | CASSPPGYDGGYTF | TGTGCCAGCAGCCCCCCAGGGTACGACGGAGGCTACACCTTC
TRBJ1-5 | once | - | TRBV4-2 | CASSQEAGPSNQPQHF | TGTGCCAGCAGCCAAGAGGCGGGACCTAGCAATCAGCCCCAGCATTTT
TRBJ2-4 | few | TRBD2 | TRBV5-4 | CASSLEGAGVKNIQYF | TGTGCCAGCAGCTTGGAGGGAGCGGGGGTAAAAAACATTCAGTACTTC
TRBJ2-7 | once | - | TRBV19 | CASGQPLNEQYF | TGTGCCAGTGGACAGCCGCTAAACGAGCAGTACTTC
TRBJ2-1 | - | TRBD2 | TRBV25-1 | CAVSSSGGYNEQFF | TGTGCCGTTTCATCTAGCGGGGGTTACAATGAGCAGTTCTTC
TRBJ2-3 | - | TRBD2 | TRBV5-1 | CASSPRLAGSTDTQYF | TGCGCCAGCAGCCCGCGACTAGCGGGGAGCACAGATACGCAGTATTTT
TRBJ1-2 | - | - | TRBV25-1 | CASSEVTSSNYGYTF | TGTGCCAGCAGTGAGGTGACATCCTCTAACTATGGCTACACCTTC
TRBJ2-3 | - | - | TRBV29-1 | CSVEEGTDTQYF | TGCAGCGTTGAGGAGGGCACAGATACGCAGTATTTT
TRBJ1-1 | - | - | TRBV7-2 | CASTRGLQGSEAFF | TGTGCCAGCACCCGAGGTCTACAGGGATCTGAAGCTTTCTTT
TRBJ2-7 | - | - | TRBV27 | CASASLASYEQYF | TGTGCCAGCGCTAGCTTGGCCTCCTACGAGCAGTACTTC
TRBJ2-7 | - | - | TRBV11-2 | CASSLTLRRSYEQYF | TGTGCCAGCAGCTTAACTCTGCGGAGATCCTACGAGCAGTACTTC
TRBJ1-5 | - | TRBD1 | TRBV10-2 | CASSRTGGGRNQPQHF | TGCGCCAGCAGCCGGACAGGGGGAGGGCGCAATCAGCCCCAGCATTTT
TRBJ1-5 | - | - | TRBV9 | CASSVGGDGNQSQHF | TGTGCCAGCAGCGTGGGGGGTGACGGTAATCAGTCCCAGCATTTT
TRBJ2-7 | - | TRBD2 | TRBV10-3 | CAIRGGSSYEQYF | TGTGCCATCAGGGGGGGGAGCTCCTACGAGCAGTACTTC
TRBJ1-1 | - | TRBD1 | TRBV29-1 | CSVGQPNTEAFF | TGCAGCGTGGGACAGCCGAACACTGAAGCTTTCTTT
TRBJ1-6 | - | - | TRBV30 | CAWTNGGGGSPLHF | TGTGCCTGGACCAACGGAGGCGGCGGGTCACCCCTCCACTTT
TRBJ1-1 | - | - | TRBV11-2 | CASSRSQGSTEAFF | TGTGCCAGCAGCCGTTCACAGGGCAGCACTGAAGCTTTCTTT
TRBJ2-6 | - | TRBD1 | TRBV28 | CASTSDRISSGANVLTF | TGTGCCAGCACCTCGGACAGGATCAGCTCTGGGGCCAACGTCCTGACTTTC
TRBJ1-2 | - | TRBD1 | TRBV7-8 | CASSPGPGQGLYGYTF | TGTGCCAGCAGCCCAGGCCCCGGACAGGGGTTATATGGCTACACCTTC